This T cell receptor (beta chain) stems from a study of identical twins. TCRdb redid the calling of the 5' RACE reads with MiXCR, one entry per CDR3 protein. The data hold 520,000 or so distinct CDR3 sequences, with roughly 21% observed a single time. V shed 6 bases and J shed 5 bases, with 16 bases lying between them. Germline CDR1 reads LGHNT; CDR2 reads FRNRAP. CDR3 length equals 14 residues. This clonotype was detected many times. These data were also reused for a study on T cells expressing NK-cell markers.

The rearrangement uses TRBV12-5 and TRBJ1-1; D possibly corresponds to TRBD1 (6 bases). Sequenced input: CD4+ T cells sorted from blood. This TCR was recovered from a woman aged 18-35 years in good health. CDR3 nucleotide sequence: TGTGCTAGTGGCCTCGAGGGGGGCCAGACTGAAGCTTTCTTT. Its translation: CASGLEGGQTEAFF.